The T cell receptor beta chain described here comes from a study of cytomegalovirus exposure and HLA in healthy donors. The PCR had 60 Vbeta and 13 Jbeta primers. The assay was immunoSEQ multiplex PCR, and TCRdb's table has in-frame clones only and misses some. The sample includes about 160,000 clones, over 80% of them seen just once. A few counts support this clone. Material: PBMCs. The clonotype was recovered from a boy younger than 10 in good health and CMV-seronegative.

Here the CDR3 reads CATSDRSSGTGELFF. CDR3 nucleotides: TGTGCCACCAGCGACCGGTCATCAGGAACCGGGGAGCTGTTTTTT. The chain combines TRBV15 with TRBJ2-2; no clear D gene. Per the germline V gene, CDR1 is LNHNV and CDR2 is YYDKDF (reference sequence). V lost 5 bases to trimming and J lost 5 bases, with 15 bases between them. The CDR3 consists of 15 residues.